The 8 T cell receptor beta chains reported below all come from one sample, sequenced in a study of T cells of healthy individuals. Via MiXCR, TCRdb re-called the 5' RACE reads, giving one row per CDR3 protein. This sample has 40,000 to 45,000 distinct CDR3 sequences, with approximately 5% found just once. The receptors derive from a human donor in good health.

This clonotype has a count of ten or more. The rearrangement uses TRBV12-3 or TRBV12-4 and TRBJ1-5; D gene unclear. The V end was cut by 1 base, the J end by 4 bases, with 8 bases between. The CDR3 is 14 residues long. CDR3 in amino acids: CASSLGVGNQPQHF. Here the CDR3 DNA reads TGTGCCAGCAGTTTAGGGGTGGGTAATCAGCCCCAGCATTTT.

This clonotype was seen ten or more times. J is TRBJ2-3 and V is TRBV27, with unresolved D. Germline V CDR1 and CDR2: MNHEY, SMNVEV (reference sequence). This CDR3 region has 11 residues. Trimming took 4 bases from V and 4 from J, leaving 3 bases between them. CDR3 nucleotide sequence: TGTGCCAGCAGTTCCTCAGATACGCAGTATTTT. Residues: CASSSSDTQYF.

Ten or more counts support this clonotype. V usage is TRBV20-1 and J usage is TRBJ2-3; the match to TRBD2 covers 8 bases. The trim removed 3 bases at V and 3 bases at J, leaving 8 bases unmatched. Germline V gives CDR1 DFQATT, CDR2 SNEGSKA (reference sequence). This CDR3 is 15 amino acids long. The CDR3 DNA follows: TGCAGTGCTAGGTTTAGCGGGATTGGTACAGATACGCAGTATTTT. This translates into CSARFSGIGTDTQYF.

This clonotype was observed a handful of times. The CDR3 nucleotides are TGTGCCAGCAGTGAATGGGCAGAGAAGACCGGGGAGCTGTTTTTT. This sequence encodes CASSEWAEKTGELFF. The V and J genes are TRBV2 and TRBJ2-2; the D is unclear. The CDR3 is 15 amino acids. V lost 2 bases to trimming and J lost 5 bases, with 12 bases between them. Germline assignment: CDR1 SNHLY and CDR2 FYNNEI.

V gene TRBV5-1 combines with J gene TRBJ2-1; D is perhaps TRBD2 (5 bases). Germline V gene lookup returns CDR1 SGHRS and CDR2 YFSETQ. The V gene lost 3 bases and the J gene lost 0 bases, with 13 bases spanning the gap. The CDR3 is 16 residues long. CDR3 coding DNA: TGCGCCAGCAGCTCGGGGTTCTCAAGCTCCTACAATGAGCAGTTCTTC. This translates into CASSSGFSSSYNEQFF.

This clonotype was seen many times. V and J are TRBV6-1 and TRBJ1-2, with 7 bases lining up with TRBD1. J was trimmed by 5 bases and V by 2 bases; bases with no gene match: 5. Germline loops: CDR1 MNHNS, CDR2 SASEGT. CDR3 length equals 14 residues. CDR3 sequence: CASSERDRDYGYTF. The DNA of the CDR3 is TGTGCCAGCAGTGAACGGGACAGAGATTATGGCTACACCTTC.

This clonotype was detected many times. This chain's CDR3 is CASFRDTEAFF. DNA for the CDR3: TGTGCCAGCTTTCGGGACACTGAAGCTTTCTTT. The rearrangement joins TRBV6-2 or TRBV6-3 to TRBJ1-1; no clear D. V was trimmed by 8 bases and J by 3 bases, leaving 7 bases between them. CDR1 is MNHEY, CDR2 SVGEGT, per germline. The CDR3 covers 11 residues.

This clonotype was counted at least ten times. The chain joins TRBV19 to TRBJ2-1; tentative D call: TRBD2 (6 bases). Looked up from germline, CDR1 is LNHDA and CDR2 is SQIVND (reference sequence). V dropped 5 bases and J dropped 13 bases, with 12 bases sitting between them. There are 11 residues in the CDR3. CDR3 residues: CASSESGAQFF. The CDR3 region has the DNA TGTGCCAGTAGTGAGTCGGGAGCCCAGTTCTTC.